This is a list of T cell receptor beta chains from one sample in a study of response to subunit inactivated influenza vaccine. TCRdb passed the RT-PCR reads through MiXCR, listing each CDR3 protein once. The sample holds 450,000 to 600,000 distinct CDR3 sequences, more than 15% seen once. Sequenced material: CD4+ T cells sorted from PBMCs, taken about 23 months after vaccination. The origin of the receptors is a man aged 45 to 75 who received an inactivated influenza vaccine. Both conserved end residues are part of each CDR3. Each record gives: D gene, clone size, V gene, J gene, CDR3 DNA, CDR3 protein. The D gene is left open where the match is weak. The size entry is marked missing in some rows and otherwise reads once, few, many or a size class.

d_call: TRBD2; clone_size: NA; v_call: TRBV6-5; j_call: TRBJ2-3; cdr3_nt: TGTGCCAGCAGTTACAGGGGACTAGCGGTCTACGCAGATACGCAGTATTTT; cdr3_aa: CASSYRGLAVYADTQYF
d_call: NA; clone_size: NA; v_call: TRBV20-1; j_call: TRBJ2-1; cdr3_nt: TGCAGTGCTCCGGCTAGAGGGGGGGGTGTAGGTGCCTACAATGAGCAGTTCTTC; cdr3_aa: CSAPARGGGVGAYNEQFF
d_call: NA; clone_size: NA; v_call: TRBV4-2; j_call: TRBJ1-2; cdr3_nt: TGTGCCAGCAGCCAAACCCCAGGGTTGACCTATGGCTACACCTTC; cdr3_aa: CASSQTPGLTYGYTF
d_call: NA; clone_size: many; v_call: TRBV12-3/TRBV12-4; j_call: TRBJ1-5; cdr3_nt: TGTGCCAGCAGCTCTACCTGGGATCAGCCCCAGCATTTT; cdr3_aa: CASSSTWDQPQHF
d_call: NA; clone_size: NA; v_call: TRBV6-1; j_call: TRBJ1-5; cdr3_nt: TGTGCCAGCAGGCGTCAGGGTTCTCAGCCCCAGCATTTT; cdr3_aa: CASRRQGSQPQHF
d_call: TRBD1; clone_size: NA; v_call: TRBV5-1; j_call: TRBJ2-1; cdr3_nt: TGCGCAAGCAGTCTCCCAGGGGGCTCCTACAATGAGCAGTTCTTC; cdr3_aa: CASSLPGGSYNEQFF
d_call: NA; clone_size: few; v_call: TRBV4-3; j_call: TRBJ2-3; cdr3_nt: TGCGCCAGCAGCCGCGGACTTGGTAGCACAGATACGCAGTATTTT; cdr3_aa: CASSRGLGSTDTQYF
d_call: NA; clone_size: few; v_call: TRBV5-6; j_call: TRBJ2-7; cdr3_nt: TGTGCCAGCAGCATTGAGGTGGACCGGTCCTACGAGCAGTACTTC; cdr3_aa: CASSIEVDRSYEQYF
d_call: TRBD2; clone_size: few; v_call: TRBV12-3/TRBV12-4; j_call: TRBJ2-7; cdr3_nt: TGTGCCAGCAGAAAGACTAGCGGGGGACGGTTCGAGCAGTACTTC; cdr3_aa: CASRKTSGGRFEQYF
d_call: TRBD1; clone_size: NA; v_call: TRBV29-1; j_call: TRBJ2-1; cdr3_nt: TGCAGCGTGGCCGGGACAGGGGCGTACAATGAGCAGTTCTTC; cdr3_aa: CSVAGTGAYNEQFF
d_call: TRBD1; clone_size: NA; v_call: TRBV20-1; j_call: TRBJ2-3; cdr3_nt: TGCAGTGTTAACGCTTGGGCAGGGGGCGAAAATACGCAGTATTTT; cdr3_aa: CSVNAWAGGENTQYF
d_call: NA; clone_size: NA; v_call: TRBV12-3/TRBV12-4; j_call: TRBJ1-2; cdr3_nt: TGTGCCAGCACCGGGGGGCGCACCCCCTATAGGGGCTACACCTTC; cdr3_aa: CASTGGRTPYRGYTF
d_call: NA; clone_size: NA; v_call: TRBV20-1; j_call: TRBJ2-5; cdr3_nt: TGCAGTGTTAGGGTAACAGCGGAAGAGACCCAGTACTTC; cdr3_aa: CSVRVTAEETQYF
d_call: TRBD1; clone_size: NA; v_call: TRBV6-6; j_call: TRBJ1-1; cdr3_nt: TGTGCCACCAAGGGACAGAAAAACACTGAAGCTTTCTTT; cdr3_aa: CATKGQKNTEAFF
d_call: NA; clone_size: NA; v_call: TRBV7-2; j_call: TRBJ2-7; cdr3_nt: TGTGCCAGCAGCTTAGGGCCGAGGGTTAACTACGAGCAGTACTTC; cdr3_aa: CASSLGPRVNYEQYF
d_call: NA; clone_size: once; v_call: TRBV4-1; j_call: TRBJ1-1; cdr3_nt: TGCGCCAGCAGCCAGTCTAGGGAAATGAATGAAGCTTTCTTT; cdr3_aa: CASSQSREMNEAFF
d_call: NA; clone_size: NA; v_call: TRBV7-9; j_call: TRBJ1-1; cdr3_nt: TGTGCCAGCAGCTCACGGTTGACTGAAGCTTTCTTT; cdr3_aa: CASSSRLTEAFF
d_call: TRBD2; clone_size: NA; v_call: TRBV24-1; j_call: TRBJ2-1; cdr3_nt: TGTGCCACCAGTGACCGGACTAGCGGGAGATCCAATGAGCAGTTCTTC; cdr3_aa: CATSDRTSGRSNEQFF
d_call: NA; clone_size: NA; v_call: TRBV20-1; j_call: TRBJ2-7; cdr3_nt: TGCAGTGCTAGATCCGGGAATGGAGTATCCGAGCAGTACTTC; cdr3_aa: CSARSGNGVSEQYF
d_call: NA; clone_size: few; v_call: TRBV6-1; j_call: TRBJ1-3; cdr3_nt: TGTGCCAGCACTAGGACAGTTGGAAACACCATATATTTT; cdr3_aa: CASTRTVGNTIYF
d_call: NA; clone_size: NA; v_call: TRBV4-1; j_call: TRBJ1-1; cdr3_nt: TGCGCCAGCAGCCAAGACGGAAGCCAGGGTGATACTGAAGCTTTCTTT; cdr3_aa: CASSQDGSQGDTEAFF
d_call: NA; clone_size: NA; v_call: TRBV30; j_call: TRBJ1-5; cdr3_nt: TGTGCCTGGACGCCCAGGGGTTATAGCAATCAGCCCCAGCATTTT; cdr3_aa: CAWTPRGYSNQPQHF
d_call: NA; clone_size: once; v_call: TRBV20-1; j_call: TRBJ1-6; cdr3_nt: TGCAGTGCTAGAGATACGGGGGCGTATTCACCCCTCCACTTT; cdr3_aa: CSARDTGAYSPLHF
d_call: TRBD1; clone_size: NA; v_call: TRBV7-2; j_call: TRBJ1-2; cdr3_nt: TGTGCCAGCAGCACCAGGACAGGGGCTGAAGGCTACACCTTC; cdr3_aa: CASSTRTGAEGYTF
d_call: NA; clone_size: NA; v_call: TRBV25-1; j_call: TRBJ2-1; cdr3_nt: TGTGCCAGCATCCAAACCACTAATCGGGGTATCAATGAGCAGTTCTTC; cdr3_aa: CASIQTTNRGINEQFF
d_call: NA; clone_size: few; v_call: TRBV20-1; j_call: TRBJ2-1; cdr3_nt: TGCAGTGCTAGCCAGGGTCTGTATGAGCAGTTCTTC; cdr3_aa: CSASQGLYEQFF
d_call: NA; clone_size: NA; v_call: TRBV20-1; j_call: TRBJ1-1; cdr3_nt: TGCAGTGCTAGAGTTCCTTCCGGGACAATGAACACTGAAGCTTTCTTT; cdr3_aa: CSARVPSGTMNTEAFF
d_call: NA; clone_size: NA; v_call: TRBV21-1; j_call: TRBJ2-5; cdr3_nt: TGTGCCAGCAGCAAATTGGTGTCGGGTCAGTGGGAGACCCAGTACTTC; cdr3_aa: CASSKLVSGQWETQYF
d_call: TRBD1; clone_size: few; v_call: TRBV5-1; j_call: TRBJ1-2; cdr3_nt: TGCGCCAGCAGCTCCTCCGCGACAGGGAAGGGCTACACCTTC; cdr3_aa: CASSSSATGKGYTF
d_call: TRBD1; clone_size: NA; v_call: TRBV3-1; j_call: TRBJ2-7; cdr3_nt: TGTGCCAGCAGGGACAGGGGGCAAGGCGAGCAGTACTTC; cdr3_aa: CASRDRGQGEQYF
d_call: TRBD2; clone_size: few; v_call: TRBV29-1; j_call: TRBJ2-3; cdr3_nt: TGCAGCGCCGTCGGAATAGCGGGAGGTACAGATACGCAGTATTTT; cdr3_aa: CSAVGIAGGTDTQYF
d_call: NA; clone_size: once; v_call: TRBV12-3/TRBV12-4; j_call: TRBJ2-3; cdr3_nt: TGTGCCAGCAGTCCAGCATCGGGACTTAGCACAGATACGCAGTATTTT; cdr3_aa: CASSPASGLSTDTQYF
d_call: NA; clone_size: NA; v_call: TRBV5-1; j_call: TRBJ2-2; cdr3_nt: TGCGCCAGCAGCTTGGTTGGGACCCAGAAGGGCGGGGAGCTGTTTTTT; cdr3_aa: CASSLVGTQKGGELFF
d_call: NA; clone_size: NA; v_call: TRBV29-1; j_call: TRBJ2-7; cdr3_nt: TGCAGCGTTGCGGACAGAACCTACGAGCAGTACTTC; cdr3_aa: CSVADRTYEQYF
d_call: NA; clone_size: few; v_call: TRBV5-1; j_call: TRBJ1-4; cdr3_nt: TGCGCCAGCAGCTTACACGGAACAGAAAAACTGTTTTTT; cdr3_aa: CASSLHGTEKLFF
d_call: TRBD1; clone_size: NA; v_call: TRBV5-1; j_call: TRBJ1-1; cdr3_nt: TGCGCCAGCAGCCCGGGACAGGAGTTCACTGAAGCTTTCTTT; cdr3_aa: CASSPGQEFTEAFF
d_call: NA; clone_size: NA; v_call: TRBV12-3/TRBV12-4; j_call: TRBJ2-4; cdr3_nt: TGTGCCAGCAGCCGGGGTAAAAACATTCAGTACTTC; cdr3_aa: CASSRGKNIQYF
d_call: NA; clone_size: few; v_call: TRBV7-6; j_call: TRBJ2-2; cdr3_nt: TGTGCCAGCAGCTCCGGGACATGGGCCACCGGGGAGCTGTTTTTT; cdr3_aa: CASSSGTWATGELFF